The entry that follows covers one T cell receptor (beta chain) sequence. Its antigen is not known. The sample originates from a study of OX40 agonist ivuxolimab in advanced cancers. Study information: Patients were approximately 80% male with ages roughly 23 to 79, mean about 60. Prior therapy, whether anti-PD-1, anti-PD-L1 or anti-CTLA-4, was allowed, and more than 35% had some. Partial responses, seen in three patients, involved one hepatocellular carcinoma and two cutaneous melanomas.

Assay: immunoSEQ multiplex PCR; the TCRdb copy retains only in-frame clones and omits some. Among 35,000 to 55,000 clones listed, roughly 94% were seen once. Broader study findings: Average numbers of expanded clones were greater in CD8+ T cells than in CD4+.

CDR3 length: 16 amino acids. V lost 2 bases and J lost 4; bases outside the gene matches: 1. Germline CDR1 and CDR2: SGHTA and FQGTGA. The sequencing here drew on CD4+ or CD8+ T cells sorted from blood, taken in a trial of the OX40 agonist ivuxolimab. This sequence joins TRBV7-3 and TRBJ2-5, with 16 bases lining up with TRBD2. The TCR comes from an adult with an advanced solid tumor such as melanoma, head and neck, liver or kidney cancer. The CDR3 coding sequence is TGTGCCAGCAGCTTAGGGACTAGCGGGAGGGGAGAGACCCAGTACTTC. This sequence encodes CASSLGTSGRGETQYF. Together with reference TRBV7-3 and TRBJ2-5, the CDR3 gives the full variable domain: GAGVSQTPSNKVTEKGKYVELRCDPISGHTALYWYRQSLGQGPEFLIYFQGTGAADDSGLPNDRFFAVRPEGSVSTLKIQRTERGDSAVYLCASSLGTSGRGETQYFGPGTRLLVL.